This T cell receptor (beta chain) was profiled in a study of control samples from healthy donors and cancer patients. The table came from immunoSEQ multiplex PCR; TCRdb's copy has only in-frame clones and leaves some out. The sample has approximately 150,000 clones; around 96% are singletons. The length of the CDR3 is 13 residues. Germline trimming cut 2 bases from V and 11 bases from J; bases unmatched to any gene: 8. Germline V gene lookup returns CDR1 MNHEY and CDR2 SVGAGI. The J gene is TRBJ1-1, the V gene TRBV6-5, with 7 bases aligning to TRBD1. The clonotype was recovered from a woman aged 25 to 39 in good health. The sample taken for sequencing was blood. For the CDR3, the DNA is TGTGCCAGCAGTTACACTGGACAGGAGGTGGCTTTCTTT. Amino acids: CASSYTGQEVAFF.